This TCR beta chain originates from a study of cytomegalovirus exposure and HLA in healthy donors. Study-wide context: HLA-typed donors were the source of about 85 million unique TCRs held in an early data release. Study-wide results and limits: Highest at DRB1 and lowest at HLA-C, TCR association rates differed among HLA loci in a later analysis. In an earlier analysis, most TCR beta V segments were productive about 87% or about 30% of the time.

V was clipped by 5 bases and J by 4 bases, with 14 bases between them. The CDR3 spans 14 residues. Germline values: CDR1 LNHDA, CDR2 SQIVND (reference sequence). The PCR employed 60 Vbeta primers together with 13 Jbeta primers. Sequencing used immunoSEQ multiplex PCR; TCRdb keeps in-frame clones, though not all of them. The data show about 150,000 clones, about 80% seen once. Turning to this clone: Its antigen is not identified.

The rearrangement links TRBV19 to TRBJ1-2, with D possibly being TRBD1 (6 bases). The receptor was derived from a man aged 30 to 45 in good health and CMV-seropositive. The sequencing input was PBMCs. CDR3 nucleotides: TGTGCCAGTAGTCCCGGGACACGACCCTATGGCTACACCTTC. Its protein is CASSPGTRPYGYTF.